This T cell receptor (beta chain) appears in the sequencing data of a study of PD-1 blockade in classical Hodgkin lymphoma. As for this clone: Its target is not known.

Some clones are missing from TCRdb's copy, which holds only in-frame ones; the method was immunoSEQ multiplex PCR. The data show around 28,000 clones, 70% to 90% seen once. Whole-study findings and limits: Prior to therapy, complete responders displayed diversity much like that of newly diagnosed patients. As was reported, newly diagnosed patients showed lower baseline TCR diversity than healthy donors did.

Time point of the sample: cycle 4 day 1 (C4D1), after more than five weeks of nivolumab. Patients all relapsed after autologous stem cell transplantation, and there was variation in brentuximab vedotin exposure. Investigators isolated CD4+ T cells from thawed PBMCs through magnetic negative selection. CDR1 is SGHNT and CDR2 is YYREEE in the germline V gene (reference sequence). The CDR3 extends over 15 amino acids. Trimming removed 4 bases from V and 4 bases from J; junction bases left unmatched: 10. Sequenced here: CD4+ T cells from blood, sampled before the fourth cycle of nivolumab. The chain links TRBV5-4 to TRBJ2-7; 8 bases are shared with TRBD1. This clonotype was obtained from a human donor with classical Hodgkin lymphoma. As DNA, the CDR3 is TGTGCCAGCAGCCCAAGGGGGCAGGGGGCATACGAGCAGTACTTC. Translating gives CASSPRGQGAYEQYF.